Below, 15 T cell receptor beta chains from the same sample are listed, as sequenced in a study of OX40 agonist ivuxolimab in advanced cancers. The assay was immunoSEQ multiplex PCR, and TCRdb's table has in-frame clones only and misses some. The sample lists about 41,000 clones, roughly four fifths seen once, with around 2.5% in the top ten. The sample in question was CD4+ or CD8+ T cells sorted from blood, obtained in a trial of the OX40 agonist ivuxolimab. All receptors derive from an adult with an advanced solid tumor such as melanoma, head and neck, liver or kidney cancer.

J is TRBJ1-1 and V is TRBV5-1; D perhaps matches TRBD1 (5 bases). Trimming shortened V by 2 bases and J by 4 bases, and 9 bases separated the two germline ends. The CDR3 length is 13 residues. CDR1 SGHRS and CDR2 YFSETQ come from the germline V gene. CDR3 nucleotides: TGCGCCAGCAGCTTCGATGGGGGCACTGAAGCTTTCTTT. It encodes CASSFDGGTEAFF.

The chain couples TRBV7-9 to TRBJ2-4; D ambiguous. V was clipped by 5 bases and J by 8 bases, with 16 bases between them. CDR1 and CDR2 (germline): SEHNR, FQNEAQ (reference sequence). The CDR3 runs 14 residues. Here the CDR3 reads CASSETSRSDIQYF. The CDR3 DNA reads TGTGCCAGCAGCGAGACATCACGTTCGGACATTCAGTACTTC.

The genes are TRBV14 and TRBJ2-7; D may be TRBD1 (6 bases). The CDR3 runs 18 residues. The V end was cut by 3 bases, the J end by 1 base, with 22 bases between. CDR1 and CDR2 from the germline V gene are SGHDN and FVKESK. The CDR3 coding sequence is TGTGCCAGCAGCCAGGCTCCCAGGGACATTTGGAGGTCCTACGAGCAGTACTTC. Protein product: CASSQAPRDIWRSYEQYF.

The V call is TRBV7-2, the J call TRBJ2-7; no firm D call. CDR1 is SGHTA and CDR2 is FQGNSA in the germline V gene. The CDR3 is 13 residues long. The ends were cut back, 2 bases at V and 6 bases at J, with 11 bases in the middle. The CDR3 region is CASSLLDGREQYF. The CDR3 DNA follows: TGTGCCAGCAGCTTATTGGACGGGCGCGAGCAGTACTTC.

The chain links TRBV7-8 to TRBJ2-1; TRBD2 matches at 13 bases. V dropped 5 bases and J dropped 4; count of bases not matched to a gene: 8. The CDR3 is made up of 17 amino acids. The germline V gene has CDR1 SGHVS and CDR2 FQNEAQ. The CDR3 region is CASSPGLAGVGYNEQFF. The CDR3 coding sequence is TGTGCCAGCAGCCCCGGACTAGCGGGAGTGGGGTACAATGAGCAGTTCTTC.

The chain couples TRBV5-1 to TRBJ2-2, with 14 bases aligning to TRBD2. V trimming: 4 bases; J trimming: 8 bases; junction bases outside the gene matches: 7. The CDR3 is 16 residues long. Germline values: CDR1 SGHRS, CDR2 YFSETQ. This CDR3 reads CASSPTSGRALGELFF. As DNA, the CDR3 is TGCGCCAGCAGCCCGACTAGCGGGAGGGCCCTGGGGGAGCTGTTTTTT.

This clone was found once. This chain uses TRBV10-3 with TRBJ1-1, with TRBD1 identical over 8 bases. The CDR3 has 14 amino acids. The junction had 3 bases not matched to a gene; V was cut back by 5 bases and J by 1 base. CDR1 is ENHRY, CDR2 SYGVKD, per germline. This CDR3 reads CAISPDRANTEAFF. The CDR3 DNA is TGTGCCATCAGTCCGGACAGGGCGAACACTGAAGCTTTCTTT.

CDR3 bases: TGTGCCACCAGCAGAGGAGGGCTCACCGGGAATCAGCCCCAGCATTTT. It codes for CATSRGGLTGNQPQHF. The V call is TRBV15, the J call TRBJ1-5; D is undetermined. The CDR3 runs to 16 residues. CDR1 is LNHNV and CDR2 is YYDKDF in the germline V gene (reference sequence). The V and J ends lost 1 base and 4 bases respectively, with 14 bases between them.

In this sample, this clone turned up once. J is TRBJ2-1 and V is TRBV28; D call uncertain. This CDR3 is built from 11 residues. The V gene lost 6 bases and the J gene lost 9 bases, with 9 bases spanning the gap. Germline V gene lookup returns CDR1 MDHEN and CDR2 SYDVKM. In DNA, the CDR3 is TGTGCCAGCAGCCCTGTTGGTGAGCAGTTCTTC. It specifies CASSPVGEQFF.

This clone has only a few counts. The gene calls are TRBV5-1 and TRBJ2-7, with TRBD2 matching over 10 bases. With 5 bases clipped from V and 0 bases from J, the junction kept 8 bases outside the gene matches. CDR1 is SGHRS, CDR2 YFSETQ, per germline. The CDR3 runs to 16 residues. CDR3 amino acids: CASSPTSGTNSYEQYF. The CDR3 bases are TGCGCCAGCAGTCCTACTAGCGGGACTAACTCCTACGAGCAGTACTTC. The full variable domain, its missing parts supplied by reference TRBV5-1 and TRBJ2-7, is KAGVTQTPRYLIKTRGQQVTLSCSPISGHRSVSWYQQTPGQGLQFLFEYFSETQRNKGNFPGRFSGRQFSNSRSEMNVSTLELGDSALYLCASSPTSGTNSYEQYFGPGTRLTVT.

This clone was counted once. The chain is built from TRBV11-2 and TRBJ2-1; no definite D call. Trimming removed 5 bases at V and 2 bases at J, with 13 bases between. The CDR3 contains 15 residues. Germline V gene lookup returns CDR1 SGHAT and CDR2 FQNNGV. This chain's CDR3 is CASSRGSAAYNEQFF. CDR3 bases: TGTGCCAGCAGCCGAGGATCCGCGGCCTACAATGAGCAGTTCTTC.

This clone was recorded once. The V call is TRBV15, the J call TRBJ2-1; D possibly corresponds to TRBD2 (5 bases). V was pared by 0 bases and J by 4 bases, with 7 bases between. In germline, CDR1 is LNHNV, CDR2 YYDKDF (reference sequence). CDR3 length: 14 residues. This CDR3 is CATSRDWEYNEQFF. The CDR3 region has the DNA TGTGCCACCAGCAGAGATTGGGAGTACAATGAGCAGTTCTTC.

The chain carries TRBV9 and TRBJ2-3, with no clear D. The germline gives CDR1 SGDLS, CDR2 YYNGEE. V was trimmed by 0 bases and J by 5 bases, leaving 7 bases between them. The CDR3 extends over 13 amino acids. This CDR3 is CASSVDREDTQYF. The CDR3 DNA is TGTGCCAGCAGCGTAGATAGAGAAGATACGCAGTATTTT.

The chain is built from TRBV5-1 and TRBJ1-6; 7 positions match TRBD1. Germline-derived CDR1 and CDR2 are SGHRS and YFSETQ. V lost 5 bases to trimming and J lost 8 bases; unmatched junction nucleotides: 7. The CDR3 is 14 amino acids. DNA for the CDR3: TGCGCCAGCAGTCCCAGGACAGGTTATTCACCCCTCCACTTT. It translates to CASSPRTGYSPLHF.

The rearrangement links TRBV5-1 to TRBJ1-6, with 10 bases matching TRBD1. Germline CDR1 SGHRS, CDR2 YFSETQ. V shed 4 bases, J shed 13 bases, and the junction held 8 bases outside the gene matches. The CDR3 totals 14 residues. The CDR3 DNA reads TGCGCCAGCAGCCAAGGACAGGGGGACGGGCCCCTCCACTTT. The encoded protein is CASSQGQGDGPLHF.